Presented here are 28 T cell receptor beta chains from one specimen sequenced in a study of T cells in Graves' hyperthyroidism and ophthalmopathy. Using RNA transcripts as the source, TCR beta CDR3 regions were amplified. The HTBI set primed first-round TCR CDR3 RT-PCR. TCRdb called the multiplex PCR reads again in MiXCR, with one record for every CDR3 protein. The sample comprises roughly 500,000 distinct CDR3 sequences, around 50% of which are singletons, and 35% to 50% rests with the top ten. The sample consisted of peripheral blood or thyroid tissue (not recorded which). The receptors originated from an adult woman with Graves' disease, either hyperthyroidism or ophthalmopathy (not recorded which).

This clonotype was detected many times. The chain has TRBV20-1 and TRBJ1-5; tentative D call: TRBD1 (6 bases). CDR3 size: 13 residues. Trimming removed 3 bases from V and 7 bases from J, with 13 bases in between. Germline-derived CDR1 and CDR2 are DFQATT and SNEGSKA (reference sequence). The CDR3 region has the DNA TGCAGTGCTAGGGATACAGGGTCGCAGCCCCAGCATTTT. Translated, it gives CSARDTGSQPQHF.

Remarks on this clonotype: A much larger clone differs from this one at a single base, so this may be a read error. The chain couples TRBV6-5 to TRBJ1-2, with 8 bases that match TRBD1. The germline gives CDR1 MNHEY, CDR2 SVGAGI. CDR3 length: 14 amino acids. Trimming cost V 7 bases and J 6 bases; bases outside gene matches: 10. For the CDR3, the DNA is TGTGCCAGCAAGGAGCAGACAGGGGACGATGGCTACACCTTC. This sequence encodes CASKEQTGDDGYTF.

The chain joins TRBV29-1 to TRBJ2-7; 7 positions match TRBD1. In germline, CDR1 is SQVTM, CDR2 ANQGSEA. Trimming removed 8 bases from V and 2 bases from J; junction bases left unmatched: 6. The CDR3 is 12 amino acids. As DNA, the CDR3 is TGCAGCTTAGAAGGGGGCCCCTACGAGCAGTACTTC. Translation: CSLEGGPYEQYF.

This clonotype has a count of ten or more. V and J are TRBV29-1 and TRBJ2-5, with unresolved D. There are 13 residues in the CDR3. V lost 6 bases, J lost 5 bases, and 16 bases lay in between. Germline values: CDR1 SQVTM, CDR2 ANQGSEA. CDR3 in DNA: TGCAGCGTCATCCGGGCCCAGCCGGAGACCCAGTACTTC. Translated: CSVIRAQPETQYF.

This clonotype was recorded many times. The gene calls are TRBV4-3 and TRBJ1-1; the match to TRBD1 covers 10 bases. CDR1 and CDR2 (germline): LGHNA, YSLEER. This CDR3 comprises 13 residues. The J segment lost 10 bases and the V segment lost 4 bases, leaving 6 bases of the junction unmatched. CDR3 coding DNA: TGCGCCAGCAGCCCAGGACAGGGGGAGGGAGCTTTCTTT. Amino acids: CASSPGQGEGAFF.

This chain links TRBV29-1 with TRBJ2-5; TRBD2 matches at 12 bases. The CDR3 runs 14 residues. Per germline, CDR1 SQVTM and CDR2 ANQGSEA. V lost 8 bases, J lost 4 bases, and 8 bases stayed unmatched. The DNA of the CDR3 is TGCAGCTTATCGACTAGCGGGAGACGAGAGACCCAGTACTTC. This codes for CSLSTSGRRETQYF.

The chain has TRBV20-1 and TRBJ1-2, with a tentative D call TRBD1 (5 bases). CDR1 and CDR2 (germline): DFQATT, SNEGSKA (reference sequence). The CDR3 spans 13 residues. V dropped 7 bases and J dropped 8 bases, with 20 bases sitting between them. The CDR3 sequence: CSGGRSSWGGYTF. In nucleotides, the CDR3 is TGCAGTGGGGGACGCTCCTCTTGGGGGGGCTACACCTTC.

This sequence joins TRBV12-3 or TRBV12-4 and TRBJ2-2, with D perhaps TRBD2 (6 bases). The CDR3 loop spans 14 amino acids. V lost 7 bases and J 5 bases, leaving 14 bases between the germline ends. The CDR3 nucleotides are TGTGCCAGCACCCAGGAGGGAGGTACCGGGGAGCTGTTTTTT. It specifies CASTQEGGTGELFF.

This clonotype was counted at least ten times. CDR3 DNA sequence: TGTGCCAGCAGCCAGGGACAGGGGGCTGGAACTGAAGCTTTCTTT. Translation: CASSQGQGAGTEAFF. The chain joins TRBV4-2 to TRBJ1-1; 12 bases agree with TRBD1. Trimming at V came to 3 bases and at J to 5 bases, leaving 4 bases not matched to a gene. The CDR3 loop spans 15 amino acids. Germline V CDR1 and CDR2: LGHNA, YNFKEQ.

A single count supports this clonotype. Here the CDR3 omits its conserved ending phenylalanine or tryptophan, so a read error is the likely source. It is unclear where the CDR3 begins or ends on the DNA, so no DNA is shown, and the CDR3 is as TCRdb lists it. This chain links TRBV29-1 with TRBJ2-5; TRBD1, the D gene given by the table, was not confirmed from the DNA. The CDR3 adds up to 10 amino acids, both ends counted. The germline gives CDR1 SQVTM, CDR2 ANQGSEA. CDR3 sequence reads: CSVGKMDRNT.

This clonotype was detected only a few times. The V call is TRBV19, the J call TRBJ1-2; D is ambiguous. Germline-derived CDR1 and CDR2 are LNHDA and SQIVND (reference sequence). V lost 6 bases and J 8 bases, leaving 7 bases between the germline ends. The CDR3 loop spans 10 amino acids. This CDR3 reads CASRSGGYTF. The CDR3 DNA follows: TGTGCCAGTAGAAGTGGCGGCTACACCTTC.

This clonotype was counted between two and nine times. The genes are TRBV10-2 and TRBJ2-7; weak D call: TRBD1 (5 bases). Germline CDR1 reads WSHSY; CDR2 reads SAAADI. The CDR3 spans 14 residues. V was pared by 8 bases and J by 2 bases, with 16 bases between. The chain's CDR3 is CASGPRAGTYEQYF. As DNA, the CDR3 is TGCGCCAGCGGACCCCGAGCAGGGACCTACGAGCAGTACTTC.

The CDR3 loop reads CSAKAGSPYEQYF. The CDR3 nucleotides read TGCAGTGCTAAAGCAGGGTCGCCTTACGAGCAGTACTTC. This rearrangement joins TRBV20-1 to TRBJ2-7, with D tentatively TRBD1 (5 bases). V was clipped by 4 bases and J by 4 bases, with 14 bases between them. Germline V CDR1 and CDR2: DFQATT, SNEGSKA (reference sequence). The CDR3 is 13 residues long.

The chain is built from TRBV10-3 and TRBJ1-1; tentative D call: TRBD1 (5 bases). The CDR3 contains 16 residues. Germline CDR1 and CDR2: ENHRY and SYGVKD. The V and J ends lost 6 bases and 6 bases respectively, with 23 bases between them. In nucleotides, the CDR3 is TGTGCCATCAGAACGACTAGCGAGGTGGGGGTCCCTGAAGCTTTCTTT. It is translated as CAIRTTSEVGVPEAFF.

This clonotype was counted many times. The V gene is TRBV7-2, the J gene TRBJ2-5; TRBD1 is a possible D gene (7 bases). Germline V gene lookup returns CDR1 SGHTA and CDR2 FQGNSA. V dropped 4 bases and J dropped 1 base, with 13 bases sitting between them. The CDR3 is 15 amino acids. CDR3: CASSSGGQSQETQYF. For the CDR3, the DNA is TGTGCCAGCAGCTCCGGGGGACAGTCCCAAGAGACCCAGTACTTC.

This clonotype was counted many times. This chain uses TRBV29-1 with TRBJ2-2, with D perhaps TRBD2 (5 bases). CDR1 SQVTM and CDR2 ANQGSEA come from the germline V gene. Trimming pared 4 bases from V and 1 base from J, leaving 10 bases between. The CDR3 is made up of 14 amino acids. The CDR3 here is CSVGEGQNTGELFF. Here the CDR3 DNA reads TGCAGCGTTGGCGAGGGCCAGAACACCGGGGAGCTGTTTTTT.

The J gene is TRBJ1-1, the V gene TRBV20-1; the D is unclear. Germline CDR1 reads DFQATT; CDR2 reads SNEGSKA (reference sequence). The CDR3 extends over 14 amino acids. The V and J ends lost 3 bases and 0 bases respectively, with 11 bases between them. The CDR3 sequence: CSARWPLMNTEAFF. CDR3 bases: TGCAGTGCTAGGTGGCCGTTGATGAACACTGAAGCTTTCTTT.

In its sample, this clonotype was seen many times. The CDR3 region is CASSLGGRWNTEAFF. The CDR3 coding sequence is TGTGCCAGCAGCTTAGGGGGGCGGTGGAACACTGAAGCTTTCTTT. The gene calls are TRBV7-8 and TRBJ1-1; tentative D call: TRBD1 (6 bases). The CDR3 is made up of 15 amino acids. Deletions cut 1 base from V and 1 base from J, with 10 bases between. CDR1 is SGHVS and CDR2 is FQNEAQ in the germline V gene. The variable domain in full, with the rest retrieved from reference TRBV7-8 and TRBJ1-1, is GAGVSQSPRYKVAKRGQDVALRCDPISGHVSLFWYQQALGQGPEFLTYFQNEAQLDKSGLPSDRFFAERPEGSVSTLKIQRTQQEDSAVYLCASSLGGRWNTEAFFGQGTRLTVV.

The chain has TRBV7-2 and TRBJ2-5, with D perhaps TRBD1 (5 bases). CDR1 and CDR2 from the germline V gene are SGHTA and FQGNSA. V dropped 5 bases and J dropped 7 bases, with 17 bases sitting between them. The CDR3 is 14 residues long. The CDR3 sequence: CASSPELGAGTQYF. CDR3 in DNA: TGTGCCAGCAGCCCCGAGCTAGGGGCCGGGACCCAGTACTTC.

The chain combines TRBV10-3 with TRBJ2-7, with D possibly being TRBD1 (6 bases). The CDR3 consists of 12 residues. In germline, CDR1 is ENHRY, CDR2 SYGVKD. Trimming shortened V by 10 bases and J by 2 bases, and 12 bases separated the two germline ends. The CDR3 coding sequence is TGTGCCAATGGGGGCGATCCCTACGAGCAGTACTTC. This translates into CANGGDPYEQYF.

The chain is built from TRBV29-1 and TRBJ2-5; possibly TRBD1 or TRBD2 for D (5 bases each). There are 14 residues in the CDR3. With 1 base removed from V and 5 bases from J, the gap between germline ends came to 14 bases. Germline V gene lookup returns CDR1 SQVTM and CDR2 ANQGSEA. The CDR3 nucleotides are TGCAGCGTTGAAGGGGACGTTCTTGGGGAGACCCAGTACTTC. It is translated as CSVEGDVLGETQYF.

This chain links TRBV2 with TRBJ1-6; 7 bases line up with TRBD1. The length of the CDR3 is 15 residues. V dropped 7 bases and J dropped 9; count of bases not matched to a gene: 12. Germline V CDR1 and CDR2: SNHLY, FYNNEI. The CDR3 spells CASKPTGKRGSPLHF. CDR3 nucleotides: TGTGCCAGCAAGCCGACAGGGAAGCGGGGTTCACCCCTCCACTTT.

Comments on this clonotype: A much larger clone differs from this one at a single base, so this may be a read error. The chain uses TRBV11-2 and TRBJ1-4, with TRBD1 matching over 9 bases. Germline assignment: CDR1 SGHAT and CDR2 FQNNGV. This CDR3 spans 13 amino acids. Unmatched junction bases numbered 8, after V lost 5 bases and J lost 13 bases. The CDR3 nucleotides are TGTGCCAGCAGCACCGGACAGGGGCTGGGACTGTTTTTT. Translated, it gives CASSTGQGLGLFF.

The V call is TRBV10-3, the J call TRBJ2-7; 12 nucleotides agree with TRBD2. This CDR3 region has 15 residues. The germline V gene encodes CDR1 ENHRY and CDR2 SYGVKD. Trimming took 4 bases from V and 2 from J; bases not matched to a gene: 3. This CDR3 is CAISVWTSGAYEQYF. The CDR3 bases are TGTGCCATCAGTGTATGGACTAGCGGGGCCTACGAGCAGTACTTC.

DNA for the CDR3: TGCAGTGCCGCTCGGGGACGTGAAAAACTGTTTTTT. This codes for CSAARGREKLFF. The rearrangement links TRBV20-1 to TRBJ1-4, with D tentatively TRBD1 (5 bases). The V end lost 6 bases, the J end lost 7 bases, and 12 bases lay between the germline ends. Germline V gives CDR1 DFQATT, CDR2 SNEGSKA (reference sequence). The CDR3 consists of 12 residues.

This chain joins TRBV12-3 or TRBV12-4 and TRBJ1-1; unclear D gene. CDR3 length: 14 residues. Trimming removed 1 base at V and 6 bases at J, with 12 bases between. This CDR3 reads CASSLGHEEAEAFF. The CDR3 region has the DNA TGTGCCAGCAGTTTAGGGCATGAGGAAGCTGAAGCTTTCTTT.

The chain is built from TRBV10-3 and TRBJ2-7, with TRBD1 as a possible D gene (6 bases). CDR1 and CDR2 (germline): ENHRY, SYGVKD. Trimming cost V 5 bases and J 4 bases, with 39 bases left between them. This CDR3 has 22 residues. CDR3 DNA: TGTGCCATCAGTTCCGCCCAGGGGACGCCCCAACCTAGTCGTCCACCTCGGTACGAGCAGTACTTC. Its translation is CAISSAQGTPQPSRPPRYEQYF.

The table lists this clonotype with a few counts. For the CDR3, the DNA is TGTGCCAGCAGCCCCCCTAGCGGGGATAACTATGGCTACACCTTC. Translating it yields CASSPPSGDNYGYTF. The chain carries TRBV7-9 and TRBJ1-2; D call uncertain. The CDR3 is 15 amino acids. Germline V gene lookup returns CDR1 SEHNR and CDR2 FQNEAQ (reference sequence). The V end was cut by 5 bases, the J end by 1 base, with 14 bases between. Using reference TRBV7-9 and TRBJ1-2 for the parts outside the CDR3, the full variable domain is DTGVSQNPRHKITKRGQNVTFRCDPISEHNRLYWYRQTLGQGPEFLTYFQNEAQLEKSRLLSDRFSAERPKGSFSTLEIQRTEQGDSAMYLCASSPPSGDNYGYTFGSGTRLTVV.